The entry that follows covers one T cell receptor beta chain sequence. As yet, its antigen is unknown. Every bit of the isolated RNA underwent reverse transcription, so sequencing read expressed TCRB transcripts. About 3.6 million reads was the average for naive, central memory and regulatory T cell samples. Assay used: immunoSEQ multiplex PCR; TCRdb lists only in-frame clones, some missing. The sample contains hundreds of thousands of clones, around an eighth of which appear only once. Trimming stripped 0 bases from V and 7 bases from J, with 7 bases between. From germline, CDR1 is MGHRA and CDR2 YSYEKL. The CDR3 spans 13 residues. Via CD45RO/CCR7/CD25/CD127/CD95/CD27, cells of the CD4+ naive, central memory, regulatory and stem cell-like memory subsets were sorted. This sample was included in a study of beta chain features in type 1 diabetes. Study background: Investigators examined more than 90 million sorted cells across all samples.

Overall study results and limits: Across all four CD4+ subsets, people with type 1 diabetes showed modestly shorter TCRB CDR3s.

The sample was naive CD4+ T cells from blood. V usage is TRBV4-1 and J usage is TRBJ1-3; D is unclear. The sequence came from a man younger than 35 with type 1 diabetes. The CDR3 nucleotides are TGCGCCAGCAGCCAAGATCATCCGAACACCATATATTTT. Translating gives CASSQDHPNTIYF.